This TCR beta chain is drawn from a study of glioma-infiltrating T cells. This clonotype was recorded at least ten times. Its specificity is unknown. TCR alpha and beta CDR3 regions were amplified from RNA using iRepertoire nested multiplex PCR. Input was roughly 85-450 ng of tissue mRNA or PBMC total RNA. Each CDR3 protein gets one entry after TCRdb re-called the multiplex PCR reads with MiXCR. The sample yields some 3,200 distinct CDR3 sequences, roughly 17% seen once. Unmatched junction bases numbered 4, after V lost 5 bases and J lost 0 bases. The CDR3 runs 16 residues. Per germline, CDR1 ENHRY and CDR2 SYGVKD. Study outcomes and limitations: Very few CDR3 sequences were shared between tissue and blood. Non-neoplastic patients had below-expected tissue-blood divergence, while all gliomas exceeded expectation.

This TCR was sampled from a human donor with low-grade glioma or glioblastoma, undergoing nonglioma brain surgery, or in good health (not recorded which). The sequencing sample was made of glioma tissue, nonneoplastic brain tissue, or PBMCs (not recorded which). The V gene is TRBV10-3, the J gene TRBJ2-1, with 10 nucleotides matching TRBD2. The CDR3 DNA is TGTGCCATCAGTTCCCGGACTAGCGGCTCCTACAATGAGCAGTTCTTC. It translates to CAISSRTSGSYNEQFF.